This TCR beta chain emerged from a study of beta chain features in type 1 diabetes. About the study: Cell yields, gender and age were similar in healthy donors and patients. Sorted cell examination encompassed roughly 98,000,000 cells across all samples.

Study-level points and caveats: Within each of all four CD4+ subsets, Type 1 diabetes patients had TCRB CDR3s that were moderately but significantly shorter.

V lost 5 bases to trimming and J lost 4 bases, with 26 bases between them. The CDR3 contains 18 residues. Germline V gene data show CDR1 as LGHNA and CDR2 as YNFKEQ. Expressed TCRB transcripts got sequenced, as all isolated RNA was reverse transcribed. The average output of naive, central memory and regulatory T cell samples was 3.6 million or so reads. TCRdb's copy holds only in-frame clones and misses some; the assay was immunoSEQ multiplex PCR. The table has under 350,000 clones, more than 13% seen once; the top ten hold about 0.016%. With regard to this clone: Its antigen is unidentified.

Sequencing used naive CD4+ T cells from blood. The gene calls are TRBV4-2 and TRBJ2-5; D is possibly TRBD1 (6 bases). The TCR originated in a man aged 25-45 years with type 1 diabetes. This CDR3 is CASSSQGFPGTQGETQYF. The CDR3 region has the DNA TGTGCCAGCAGCTCACAGGGATTTCCCGGGACCCAGGGAGAGACCCAGTACTTC.